This TCR beta chain was captured in a study of T-cell memory formation after mild COVID-19 (dated by TCRdb to about 2021). A note on the overall study: Most TCR sequence clusters were specific to one of the two donors. In a couple of donors, T-cell clones that expanded and contracted after mild COVID-19 were followed by sequencing TCRalpha and TCRbeta repertoires longitudinally. The cohort was made up of two young adult volunteers, one female and one male, who were previously healthy.

The germline V gene supplies CDR1 MNHEY and CDR2 SVGEGT. The CDR3, from cysteine to phenylalanine, totals 12 residues. Of the read, only the CDR3 DNA is kept; its 36 bases are in frame from base 1. Trimming removed 6 bases from V and 5 bases from J, leaving 8 bases between the germline ends. What the study reported, not specific to this receptor: Some responding clones were found in pre-infection memory, which suggests that pre-existing cross-reactive memory T cells took part in the SARS-CoV-2 response. Whether the second-wave clones peaking on day 37 were SARS-CoV-2 specific was not confirmed. Only a couple of mild cases were covered by the study, and larger cohorts that include severe cases with pre-infection samples were considered necessary. Balanced CD4/CD8 phenotypes were observed for clones contracting from day 15 to 85, whereas a bias towards CD4+ was observed for a second wave of clones expanding from day 15 to 37. Contracting CD4+ clones turned up mainly in the CM and EM memory subsets, whereas EMRA was where CD8+ clones were enriched.

PBMCs were isolated by Ficoll-Paque density gradient centrifugation. TCRdb lists the instrument as Illumina NovaSeq 6000. cDNA libraries for TCRalpha and TCRbeta were prepared by 5'RACE using constant-segment primers, with sample barcodes and unique molecular identifiers added. RNA was extracted from every sample with Trizol reagent. Amplification of the libraries took two PCR steps, and the second step added a second sample barcode plus Illumina TruSeq adapters. Sequencing of the libraries was done on an Illumina NovaSeq, producing 2 x 150 bp paired-end reads. The authors' analysis ran thus. Demultiplexing of reads and collapsing into UMI-guided consensus sequences were performed with migec v1.2.7. Using mixcr v2.1.11, UMI consensuses were aligned to TRA and TRB V and J templates and then assembled into clonotypes. Clonotypes were classified as expanded or contracted when called significant by both edgeR and NoisET, with noise models trained on biological replicates. For edgeR calls, the thresholds were a false discovery rate-adjusted p below 0.01 and a log2 fold-change of 1. As an exploratory analysis of dynamics, max-normalized trajectories of the 1000 most abundant clonotypes were examined with PCA combined with hierarchical clustering. Separately sequenced CD4+ and CD8+ repertoires were used to assign a CD4 or CD8 phenotype to each responding clone. TCRdb applied fastp at Q25 and MiXCR to the public reads, then kept only in-frame beta chains. Rows with a matching CDR3 protein are joined into one entry that keeps the most common DNA and genes. TCRdb's processing, not the study's, gives the V and J calls here. In this sample the table shows around 310,000 distinct CDR3 sequences, 20% of which occur a single time. The ten largest clones add up to over 20% of the sample.

This clonotype was seen more than once but under ten times. Its antigen remains undetermined. The record has no base qualities; no much larger clone is one base away. The chain joins TRBV6-2 or TRBV6-3 to TRBJ2-1, and the D gene may be TRBD1, 5 bases matching. Sequenced sample: PBMCs or a T cell subset sorted from them (not recorded which). The clonotype originates from a man between 18 and 29 years old who had mild COVID-19 (a few samples of this study predate the infection). The sample titles of this study are shuffled in the database, so cell type and time point are left out; the donor was told from shared clones. Here the CDR3 is given as CASSKTDNEQFF. The DNA sequence reads TGTGCCAGCAGCAAGACAGACAATGAGCAGTTCTTC.